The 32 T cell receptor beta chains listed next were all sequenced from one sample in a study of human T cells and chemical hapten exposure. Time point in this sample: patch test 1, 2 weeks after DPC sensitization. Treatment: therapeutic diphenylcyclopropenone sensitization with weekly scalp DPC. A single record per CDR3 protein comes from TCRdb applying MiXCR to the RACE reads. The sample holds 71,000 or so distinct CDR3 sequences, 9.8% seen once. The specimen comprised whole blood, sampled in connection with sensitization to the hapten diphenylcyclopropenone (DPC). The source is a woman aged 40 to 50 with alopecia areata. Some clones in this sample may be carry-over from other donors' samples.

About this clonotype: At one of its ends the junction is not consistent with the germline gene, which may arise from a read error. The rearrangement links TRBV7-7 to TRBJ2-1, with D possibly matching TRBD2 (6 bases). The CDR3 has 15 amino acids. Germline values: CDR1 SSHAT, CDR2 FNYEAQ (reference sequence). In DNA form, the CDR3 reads TGTGCTAGCAGCCGTCTGGAGGGGATGTACAATGAGCAGTTCTTC. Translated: CASSRLEGMYNEQFF.

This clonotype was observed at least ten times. The chain's CDR3 is CASSHLMGGPGTSSYNEQFF. The CDR3 DNA sequence: TGTGCCAGCAGCCATCTCATGGGGGGCCCCGGGACTAGCTCCTACAATGAGCAGTTCTTC. This chain connects TRBV4-2 to TRBJ2-1; TRBD2 agrees at 8 bases. V dropped 3 bases and J dropped 0; count of bases not matched to a gene: 16. The CDR3 contains 20 residues. Germline loops: CDR1 LGHNA, CDR2 YNFKEQ.

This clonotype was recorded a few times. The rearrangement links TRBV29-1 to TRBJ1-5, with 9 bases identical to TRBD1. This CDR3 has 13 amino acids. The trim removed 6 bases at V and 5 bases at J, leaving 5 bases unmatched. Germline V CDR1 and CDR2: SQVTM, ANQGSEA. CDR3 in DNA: TGCAGCGTCGGGACAGGGAAGTATCAGCCCCAGCATTTT. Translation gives CSVGTGKYQPQHF.

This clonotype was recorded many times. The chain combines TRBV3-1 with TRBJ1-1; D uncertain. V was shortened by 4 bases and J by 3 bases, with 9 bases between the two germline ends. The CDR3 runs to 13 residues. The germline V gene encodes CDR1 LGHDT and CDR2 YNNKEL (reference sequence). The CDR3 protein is CASSLSADTEAFF. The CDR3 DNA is TGTGCCAGCAGCCTCTCGGCGGACACTGAAGCTTTCTTT.

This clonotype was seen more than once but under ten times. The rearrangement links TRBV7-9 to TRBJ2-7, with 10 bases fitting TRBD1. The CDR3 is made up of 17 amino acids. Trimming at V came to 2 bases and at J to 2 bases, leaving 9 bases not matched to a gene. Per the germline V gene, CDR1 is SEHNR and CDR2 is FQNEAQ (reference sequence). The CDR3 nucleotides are TGTGCCAGCAGCTTATCCAGCCGGGACAGGGGCCCCTACGAGCAGTACTTC. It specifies CASSLSSRDRGPYEQYF.

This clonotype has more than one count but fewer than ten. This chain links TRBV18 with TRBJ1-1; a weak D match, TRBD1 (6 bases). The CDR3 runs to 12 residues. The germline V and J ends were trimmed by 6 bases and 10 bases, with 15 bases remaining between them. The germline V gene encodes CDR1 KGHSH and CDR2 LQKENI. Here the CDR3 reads CASSPGEGGAFF. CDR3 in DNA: TGTGCCAGCTCTCCAGGAGAAGGGGGAGCTTTCTTT.

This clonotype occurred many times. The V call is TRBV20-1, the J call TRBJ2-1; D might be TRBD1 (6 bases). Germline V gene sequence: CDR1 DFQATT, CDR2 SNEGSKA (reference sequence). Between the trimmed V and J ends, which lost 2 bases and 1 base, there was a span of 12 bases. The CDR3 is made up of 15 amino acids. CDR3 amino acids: CSARRTDLSYNEQFF. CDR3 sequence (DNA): TGCAGTGCTAGACGGACAGACCTTTCCTACAATGAGCAGTTCTTC.

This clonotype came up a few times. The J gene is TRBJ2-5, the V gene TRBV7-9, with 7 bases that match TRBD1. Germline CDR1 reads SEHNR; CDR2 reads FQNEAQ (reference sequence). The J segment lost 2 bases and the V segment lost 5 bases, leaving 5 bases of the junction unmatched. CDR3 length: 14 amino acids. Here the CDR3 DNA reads TGTGCCAGCAGCGCCCAGACAGGGCAAGAGACCCAGTACTTC. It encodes CASSAQTGQETQYF.

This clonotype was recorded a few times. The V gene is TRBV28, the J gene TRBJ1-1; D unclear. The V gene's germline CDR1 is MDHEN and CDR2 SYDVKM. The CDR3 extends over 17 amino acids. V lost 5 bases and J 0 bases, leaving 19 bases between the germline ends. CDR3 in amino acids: CASSQMADGALNTEAFF. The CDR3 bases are TGTGCCAGCAGTCAAATGGCGGACGGAGCTTTGAACACTGAAGCTTTCTTT.

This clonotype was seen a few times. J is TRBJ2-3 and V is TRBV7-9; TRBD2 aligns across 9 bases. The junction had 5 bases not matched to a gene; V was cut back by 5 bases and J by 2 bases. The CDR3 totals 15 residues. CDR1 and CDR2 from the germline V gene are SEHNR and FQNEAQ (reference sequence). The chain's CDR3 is CASSTSGGLTDTQYF. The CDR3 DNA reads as TGTGCCAGCAGCACGAGCGGGGGGCTCACAGATACGCAGTATTTT.

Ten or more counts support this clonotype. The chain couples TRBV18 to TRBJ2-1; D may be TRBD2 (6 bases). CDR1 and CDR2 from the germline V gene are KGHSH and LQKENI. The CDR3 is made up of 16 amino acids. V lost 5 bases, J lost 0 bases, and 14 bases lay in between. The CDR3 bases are TGTGCCAGCTCATCGGAGGAGGGATACTCCTACAATGAGCAGTTCTTC. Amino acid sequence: CASSSEEGYSYNEQFF.

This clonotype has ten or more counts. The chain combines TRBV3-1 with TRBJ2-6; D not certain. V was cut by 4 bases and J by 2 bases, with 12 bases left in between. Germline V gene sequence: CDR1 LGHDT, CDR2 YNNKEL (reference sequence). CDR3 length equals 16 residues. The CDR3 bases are TGTGCCAGCAGCCCAAGTGGGTACCCTGGGGCCAACGTCCTGACTTTC. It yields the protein CASSPSGYPGANVLTF.

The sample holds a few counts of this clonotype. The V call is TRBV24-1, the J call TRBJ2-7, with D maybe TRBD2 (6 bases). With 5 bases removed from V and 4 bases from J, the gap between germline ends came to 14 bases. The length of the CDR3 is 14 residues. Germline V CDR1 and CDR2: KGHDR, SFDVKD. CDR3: CATSAPGSGYEQYF. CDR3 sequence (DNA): TGTGCCACCAGTGCCCCCGGTAGCGGTTACGAGCAGTACTTC.

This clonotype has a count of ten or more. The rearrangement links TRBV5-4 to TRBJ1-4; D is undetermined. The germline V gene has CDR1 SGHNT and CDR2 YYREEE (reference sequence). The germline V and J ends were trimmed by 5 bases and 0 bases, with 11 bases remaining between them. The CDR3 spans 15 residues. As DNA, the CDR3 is TGTGCCAGCAGTCCCGCTGGGGCAACTAATGAAAAACTGTTTTTT. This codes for CASSPAGATNEKLFF.

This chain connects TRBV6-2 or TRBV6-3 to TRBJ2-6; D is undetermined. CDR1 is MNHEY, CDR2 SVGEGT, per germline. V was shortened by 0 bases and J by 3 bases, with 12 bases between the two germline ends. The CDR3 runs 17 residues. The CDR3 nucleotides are TGTGCCAGCAGTTACTCGAGAACCGCCATTGGGGCCAACGTCCTGACTTTC. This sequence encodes CASSYSRTAIGANVLTF.

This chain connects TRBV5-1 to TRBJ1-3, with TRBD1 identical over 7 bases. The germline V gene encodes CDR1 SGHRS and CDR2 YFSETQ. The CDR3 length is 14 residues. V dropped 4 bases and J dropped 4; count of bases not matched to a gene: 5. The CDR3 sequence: CASSPGTAGNTIYF. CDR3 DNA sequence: TGCGCCAGCAGCCCCGGGACAGCCGGAAACACCATATATTTT.

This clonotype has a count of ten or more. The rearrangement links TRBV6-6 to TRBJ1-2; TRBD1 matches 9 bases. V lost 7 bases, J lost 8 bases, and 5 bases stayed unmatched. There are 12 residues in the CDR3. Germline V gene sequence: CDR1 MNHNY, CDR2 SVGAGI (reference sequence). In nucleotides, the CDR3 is TGTGCCAGCACACAGGGGGCGCGAGGCTACACCTTC. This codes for CASTQGARGYTF.

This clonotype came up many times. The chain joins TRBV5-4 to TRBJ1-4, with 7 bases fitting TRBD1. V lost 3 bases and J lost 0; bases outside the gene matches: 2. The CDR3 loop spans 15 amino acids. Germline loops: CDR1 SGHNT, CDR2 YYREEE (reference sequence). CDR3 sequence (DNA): TGTGCCAGCAGCTGGGACAGTTCAACTAATGAAAAACTGTTTTTT. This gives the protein CASSWDSSTNEKLFF.

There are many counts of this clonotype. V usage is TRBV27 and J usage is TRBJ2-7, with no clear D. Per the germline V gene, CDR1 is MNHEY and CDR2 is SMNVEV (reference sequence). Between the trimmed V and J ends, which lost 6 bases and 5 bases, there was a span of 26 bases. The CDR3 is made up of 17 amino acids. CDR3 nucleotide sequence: TGTGCCAGCAGCAACAGTTTAGGATTGGGAAATAGGAACGAGCAGTACTTC. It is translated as CASSNSLGLGNRNEQYF.

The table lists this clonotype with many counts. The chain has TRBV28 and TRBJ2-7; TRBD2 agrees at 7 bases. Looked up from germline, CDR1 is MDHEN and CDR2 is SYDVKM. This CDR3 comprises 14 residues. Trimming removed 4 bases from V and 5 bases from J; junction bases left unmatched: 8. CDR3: CASSSPGRVNEQYF. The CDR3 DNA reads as TGTGCCAGCAGTTCCCCAGGGAGGGTAAACGAGCAGTACTTC.

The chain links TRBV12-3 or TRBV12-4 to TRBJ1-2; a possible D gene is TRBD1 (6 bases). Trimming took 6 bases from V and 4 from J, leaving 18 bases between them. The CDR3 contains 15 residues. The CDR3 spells CASSPEGGDFYGYTF. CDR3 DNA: TGTGCCAGCAGCCCAGAGGGGGGCGACTTCTATGGCTACACCTTC.

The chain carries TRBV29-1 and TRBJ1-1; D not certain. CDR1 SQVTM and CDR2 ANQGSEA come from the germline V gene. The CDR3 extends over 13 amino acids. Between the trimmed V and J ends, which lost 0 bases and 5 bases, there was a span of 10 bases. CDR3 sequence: CSVEDLSRTEAFF. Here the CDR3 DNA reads TGCAGCGTTGAAGATCTCTCTCGGACTGAAGCTTTCTTT.

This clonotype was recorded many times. CDR3 in DNA: TGTGCCAGCAGTTTACCAGGGGGAGGCTTTGGCTACACCTTC. It translates to CASSLPGGGFGYTF. This chain connects TRBV28 to TRBJ1-2, with TRBD1 matching 7 bases. The CDR3 extends over 14 amino acids. With V trimmed by 2 bases and J by 7 bases, 7 bases remained unmatched. Germline assignment: CDR1 MDHEN and CDR2 SYDVKM.

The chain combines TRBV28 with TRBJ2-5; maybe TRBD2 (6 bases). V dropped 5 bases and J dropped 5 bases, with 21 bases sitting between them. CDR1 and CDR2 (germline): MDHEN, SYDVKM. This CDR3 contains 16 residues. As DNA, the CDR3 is TGTGCCAGCAGTCTCCCCTCGGGGGTCAGGAGGGAGACCCAGTACTTC. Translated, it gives CASSLPSGVRRETQYF. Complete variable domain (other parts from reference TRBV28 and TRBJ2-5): DVKVTQSSRYLVKRTGEKVFLECVQDMDHENMFWYRQDPGLGLRLIYFSYDVKMKEKGDIPEGYSVSREKKERFSLILESASTNQTSMYLCASSLPSGVRRETQYFGPGTRLLVL.

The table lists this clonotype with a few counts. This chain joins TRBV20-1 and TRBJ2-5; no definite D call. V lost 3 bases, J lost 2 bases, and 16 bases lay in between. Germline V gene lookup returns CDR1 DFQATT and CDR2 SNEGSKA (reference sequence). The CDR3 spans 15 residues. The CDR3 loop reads CSARTSSRKQETQYF. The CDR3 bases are TGCAGTGCTAGGACTTCCTCACGCAAACAAGAGACCCAGTACTTC.

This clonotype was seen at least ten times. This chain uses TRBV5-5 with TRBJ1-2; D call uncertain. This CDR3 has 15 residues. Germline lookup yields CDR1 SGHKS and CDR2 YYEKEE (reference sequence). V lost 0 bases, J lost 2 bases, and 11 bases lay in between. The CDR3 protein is CASSLVPGMNYGYTF. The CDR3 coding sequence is TGTGCCAGCAGCTTGGTACCGGGGATGAACTATGGCTACACCTTC.

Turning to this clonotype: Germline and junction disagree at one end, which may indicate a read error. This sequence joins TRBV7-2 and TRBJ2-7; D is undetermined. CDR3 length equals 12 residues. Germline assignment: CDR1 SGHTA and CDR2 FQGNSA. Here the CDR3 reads CASSLSRYEEYF. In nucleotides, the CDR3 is TGTGCCAGCAGCCTCTCTCGATACGAGGAGTACTTC.

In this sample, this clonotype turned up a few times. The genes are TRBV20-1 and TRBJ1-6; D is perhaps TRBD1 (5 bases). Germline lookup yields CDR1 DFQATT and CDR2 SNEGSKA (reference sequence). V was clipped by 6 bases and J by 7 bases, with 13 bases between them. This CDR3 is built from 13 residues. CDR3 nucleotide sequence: TGCAGTGCCAATGGCTGGGGGAATTCACCCCTCCACTTT. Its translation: CSANGWGNSPLHF.

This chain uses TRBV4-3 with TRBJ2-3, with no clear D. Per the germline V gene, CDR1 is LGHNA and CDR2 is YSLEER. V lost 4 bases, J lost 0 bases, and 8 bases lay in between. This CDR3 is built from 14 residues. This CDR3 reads CASSLGSSTDTQYF. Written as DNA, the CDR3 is TGCGCCAGCAGCCTGGGTTCTAGCACAGATACGCAGTATTTT.

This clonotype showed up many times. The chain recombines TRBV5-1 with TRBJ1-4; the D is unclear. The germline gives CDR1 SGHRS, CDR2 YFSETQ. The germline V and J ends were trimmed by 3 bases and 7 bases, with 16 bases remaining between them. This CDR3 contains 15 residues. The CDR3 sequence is CASSSGLPGSEKLFF. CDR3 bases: TGCGCCAGCAGCTCGGGCCTCCCGGGAAGTGAAAAACTGTTTTTT.

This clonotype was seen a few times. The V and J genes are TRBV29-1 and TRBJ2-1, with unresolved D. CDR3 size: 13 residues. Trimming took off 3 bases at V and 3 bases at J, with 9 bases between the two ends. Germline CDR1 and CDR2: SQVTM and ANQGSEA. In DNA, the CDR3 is TGCAGCGTTGAGCAAATCAACTACAATGAGCAGTTCTTC. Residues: CSVEQINYNEQFF.

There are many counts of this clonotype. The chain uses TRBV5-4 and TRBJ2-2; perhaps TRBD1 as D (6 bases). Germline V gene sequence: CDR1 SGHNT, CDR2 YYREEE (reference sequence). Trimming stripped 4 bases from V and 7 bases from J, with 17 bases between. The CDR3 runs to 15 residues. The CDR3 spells CASSQGRGTGGELFF. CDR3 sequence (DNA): TGTGCCAGCAGCCAGGGGCGAGGAACGGGCGGGGAGCTGTTTTTT.